Below are 26 T cell receptor beta chains sequenced from a single sample in a study of blood T cell repertoires in COVID-19. The method was immunoSEQ multiplex PCR; TCRdb's version includes in-frame clones alone and lacks a portion of them. The sample lists 150,000 to 200,000 clones; 80% to 90% were seen once. Sequencing was performed on PBMCs or T cells enriched from blood (not recorded which). Source of these receptors: a man in his forties who had recovered from COVID-19.

The V gene is TRBV30, the J gene TRBJ1-2, with 9 bases fitting TRBD1. Germline trimming cut 1 base from V and 3 bases from J; bases unmatched to any gene: 12. Per the germline V gene, CDR1 is GTSNPN and CDR2 is SVGIG (reference sequence). The CDR3 spans 17 residues. The CDR3 loop is CAWSGGPTGGQDYGYTF. The CDR3 DNA reads TGTGCCTGGAGTGGGGGACCTACAGGGGGCCAGGACTATGGCTACACCTTC.

The chain's CDR3 is CASSQNGGEKLFF. CDR3 DNA sequence: TGTGCCAGCAGCCAAAATGGCGGTGAAAAACTGTTTTTT. This chain connects TRBV4-2 to TRBJ1-4; D remains unclear. The CDR3 runs 13 residues. V lost 2 bases to trimming and J lost 7 bases, with 8 bases between them. Germline V gene data show CDR1 as LGHNA and CDR2 as YNFKEQ.

The gene calls are TRBV30 and TRBJ2-7; weak D call: TRBD2 (6 bases). V lost 1 base, J lost 2 bases, and 9 bases lay in between. The germline V gene encodes CDR1 GTSNPN and CDR2 SVGIG (reference sequence). CDR3 length equals 13 residues. In nucleotides, the CDR3 is TGTGCCTGGAGTGAGGGACTGACCTACGAGCAGTACGTC. It codes for CAWSEGLTYEQYV.

The chain employs TRBV29-1 and TRBJ2-3, with a weak D call TRBD1 (5 bases). Trimming took 7 bases from V and 0 from J, leaving 20 bases between them. Germline V gives CDR1 SQVTM, CDR2 ANQGSEA. The CDR3 runs 16 residues. Written as DNA, the CDR3 is TGCAGCGGGTGGGGCAAGGGCCCTACTAGCACAGATACGCAGTATTTT. Translated, it gives CSGWGKGPTSTDTQYF.

The chain recombines TRBV30 with TRBJ2-3, with 8 bases matching TRBD1. With V trimmed by 0 bases and J by 2 bases, 4 bases remained unmatched. CDR1 and CDR2 from the germline V gene are GTSNPN and SVGIG (reference sequence). This CDR3 is 15 amino acids long. CDR3 loop: CAWSVDRGDTDTQYF. The CDR3 DNA sequence: TGTGCCTGGAGTGTAGACAGGGGAGACACAGATACGCAGTATTTT.

A word on this clone: The same CDR3 arises from other DNA sequences in this sample as well. V usage is TRBV7-2 and J usage is TRBJ1-1; 10 positions match TRBD1. V trimming: 5 bases; J trimming: 2 bases; junction bases outside the gene matches: 5. The CDR3 has 15 amino acids. Germline V lookup: CDR1 SGHTA, CDR2 FQGNSA. CDR3 in amino acids: CASSTRQGANTEAFF. The CDR3 DNA sequence: TGTGCCAGCAGCACTAGACAGGGGGCAAACACTGAAGCTTTCTTT.

The chain has TRBV9 and TRBJ1-6; possibly TRBD1 for D (5 bases). The CDR3 loop spans 18 amino acids. V lost 4 bases, J lost 9 bases, and 26 bases lay in between. Germline-derived CDR1 and CDR2 are SGDLS and YYNGEE. CDR3 coding DNA: TGTGCCAGCAGCTCACAACCCCAGGGACTCCTGAACACTTCACCCCTCCACTTT. Its translation: CASSSQPQGLLNTSPLHF.

The genes are TRBV30 and TRBJ1-4, with D perhaps matching TRBD1 (6 bases). The germline gives CDR1 GTSNPN, CDR2 SVGIG (reference sequence). The CDR3 is 15 amino acids. Deletions cut 2 bases from V and 7 bases from J, with 17 bases between. CDR3 DNA sequence: TGTGCCTGGAGTCAGACAGGTCAACTTGGTGAAAAACTGTTTTTT. It codes for CAWSQTGQLGEKLFF.

The chain uses TRBV6-4 and TRBJ2-1; possibly TRBD1 for D (5 bases). Germline loops: CDR1 MRHNA, CDR2 SNTAGT. The V and J ends lost 6 bases and 8 bases respectively, with 23 bases between them. CDR3 length equals 16 residues. As DNA, the CDR3 is TGTGCCAGCAGAGAGTGGCCCTCCGACAGCGCCTATGAGCAGTTCTTC. Protein sequence: CASREWPSDSAYEQFF.

This chain joins TRBV10-3 and TRBJ2-1, with 14 bases that match TRBD2. The length of the CDR3 is 21 residues. Germline V gene sequence: CDR1 ENHRY, CDR2 SYGVKD. The J segment lost 2 bases and the V segment lost 6 bases, leaving 18 bases of the junction unmatched. The CDR3 loop reads CAISLTTLRTSGRPTYNEQFF. The CDR3 region has the DNA TGTGCCATCAGCCTCACGACCCTACGGACTAGCGGGAGGCCTACCTACAATGAGCAGTTCTTC.

The rearrangement joins TRBV28 to TRBJ2-5; D may be TRBD1 (5 bases). Germline V CDR1 and CDR2: MDHEN, SYDVKM. V shed 2 bases and J shed 7 bases, with 17 bases lying between them. The CDR3 runs 15 residues. CDR3 bases: TGTGCCAGCAGTTTAGTCGCAGGGCCGCCGGGGACCCAGTACTTC. Amino acid sequence: CASSLVAGPPGTQYF.

V is TRBV6-5 and J is TRBJ1-1; D not certain. CDR3 length: 13 amino acids. Between the trimmed V and J ends, which lost 7 bases and 0 bases, there was a span of 9 bases. In germline, CDR1 is MNHEY, CDR2 SVGAGI. CDR3 nucleotides: TGTGCCAGCATCTCAGTCATGAACACTGAAGCTTTCTTT. Translated, it gives CASISVMNTEAFF.

V usage is TRBV27 and J usage is TRBJ2-5, with 7 positions matching TRBD2. From germline, CDR1 is MNHEY and CDR2 SMNVEV (reference sequence). With 0 bases clipped from V and 5 bases from J, the junction kept 6 bases outside the gene matches. The CDR3 totals 15 residues. DNA of the CDR3: TGTGCCAGCAGTTTATCCGGGGGGTTTAGGGAGACCCAGTACTTC. It translates to CASSLSGGFRETQYF.

This clone has more than one count but fewer than ten. The genes are TRBV10-3 and TRBJ1-2; 8 nucleotides match TRBD1. This CDR3 has 14 residues. The junction had 5 bases not matched to a gene; V was cut back by 4 bases and J by 4 bases. Germline V gene sequence: CDR1 ENHRY, CDR2 SYGVKD. DNA for the CDR3: TGTGCCATCAGTGGGACAGGGCTCACCTATGGCTACACCTTC. Translating it yields CAISGTGLTYGYTF.

The chain joins TRBV7-3 to TRBJ2-1, with 7 bases fitting TRBD2. Trimming removed 4 bases from V and 4 bases from J; junction bases left unmatched: 10. Germline lookup yields CDR1 SGHTA and CDR2 FQGTGA. The CDR3 is made up of 16 amino acids. CDR3 sequence: CASSSSGKANYNEQFF. In DNA, the CDR3 is TGTGCCAGCAGCTCCAGCGGGAAAGCGAATTACAATGAGCAGTTCTTC.

The rearrangement uses TRBV9 and TRBJ2-2; tentative D call: TRBD2 (6 bases). The V end lost 4 bases, the J end lost 12 bases, and 13 bases lay between the germline ends. CDR1 and CDR2 (germline): SGDLS, YYNGEE. This CDR3 is built from 12 residues. CDR3 bases: TGTGCCAGCAGCCACTCGGAGGGGCAGCTGTTTTTT. Translation: CASSHSEGQLFF.

The V and J genes are TRBV9 and TRBJ2-7; TRBD1 aligns across 8 bases. The V and J ends lost 4 bases and 7 bases, in that order; junction bases with no gene match: 7. CDR1 SGDLS and CDR2 YYNGEE come from the germline V gene. The CDR3 is 13 residues long. The CDR3 DNA is TGTGCCAGCAGCTACCACCGGACAGGGGAGCAGTACTTC. It translates to CASSYHRTGEQYF.

V gene TRBV5-6 combines with J gene TRBJ1-2, with TRBD1 identical over 9 bases. Germline CDR1 SGHDT, CDR2 YYEEEE. V shed 4 bases, J shed 7 bases, and the junction held 5 bases outside the gene matches. There are 13 residues in the CDR3. The CDR3 DNA follows: TGTGCCAGCAGCCCGGGACAGGGCGGTGGCTACACCTTC. Translation gives CASSPGQGGGYTF.

This chain links TRBV6-2 or TRBV6-3 with TRBJ2-5; D not certain. The V and J ends lost 5 bases and 0 bases respectively, with 13 bases between them. Germline assignment: CDR1 MNHEY and CDR2 SVGEGT. This CDR3 has 15 residues. In DNA, the CDR3 is TGTGCCAGCAGTAACCCCCGAGAATACCAAGAGACCCAGTACTTC. Amino acids: CASSNPREYQETQYF.

CDR3 loop: CASSPPGLQGAGTQYF. CDR3 nucleotides: TGTGCCAGCTCACCACCGGGGCTACAGGGGGCTGGGACCCAGTACTTC. V is TRBV18 and J is TRBJ2-5; 9 nucleotides line up with TRBD1. The CDR3 length is 16 residues. Germline lookup yields CDR1 KGHSH and CDR2 LQKENI. The V segment lost 0 bases and the J segment 7 bases; nucleotides outside the gene matches: 9.

This sequence joins TRBV23-1 and TRBJ1-1; D perhaps matches TRBD1 (5 bases). TRBV23-1 is placed among ORFs of uncertain function. The V gene lost 2 bases and the J gene lost 0 bases, with 10 bases spanning the gap. The CDR3 runs to 15 residues. The CDR3 nucleotides read TGCGCCAGCAGTCAAGCGAAGGGGATGAACACTGAAGCTTTCTTT. This encodes CASSQAKGMNTEAFF.

V and J are TRBV5-4 and TRBJ1-5; D is ambiguous. The CDR3 sequence is 13 residues long. Germline V gene lookup returns CDR1 SGHNT and CDR2 YYREEE (reference sequence). V dropped 0 bases and J dropped 7 bases, with 8 bases sitting between them. CDR3 residues: CASSLGGKQPQHF. In DNA, the CDR3 is TGTGCCAGCAGCTTGGGAGGGAAGCAGCCCCAGCATTTT.

This clone was counted only a few times. V gene TRBV2 combines with J gene TRBJ2-4; TRBD1 aligns across 7 bases. Looked up from germline, CDR1 is SNHLY and CDR2 is FYNNEI. The CDR3 loop spans 16 amino acids. V lost 6 bases, J lost 2 bases, and 10 bases stayed unmatched. The CDR3 bases are TGTGCCAGCAGCCCCAGAGACAGGGTCCCCAAAAACATTCAGTACTTC. Translating it yields CASSPRDRVPKNIQYF. Combining the CDR3 with reference TRBV2 and TRBJ2-4 gives the whole variable domain EPEVTQTPSHQVTQMGQEVILRCVPISNHLYFYWYRQILGQKVEFLVSFYNNEISEKSEIFDDQFSVERPDGSNFTLKIRSTKLEDSAMYFCASSPRDRVPKNIQYFGAGTRLSVL.

The V and J genes are TRBV4-3 and TRBJ2-1; 8 bases align to TRBD1. CDR1 LGHNA and CDR2 YSLEER come from the germline V gene. J was trimmed by 8 bases and V by 0 bases; bases with no gene match: 9. CDR3 length: 16 amino acids. This CDR3 is CASSQDFGQGIHEQFF. The CDR3 bases are TGCGCCAGCAGCCAAGATTTTGGACAGGGTATCCATGAGCAGTTCTTC.

The V call is TRBV18, the J call TRBJ2-3; D might be TRBD2 (7 bases). Germline V gene lookup returns CDR1 KGHSH and CDR2 LQKENI. The CDR3 runs to 16 residues. The germline V and J ends were trimmed by 3 bases and 4 bases, with 17 bases remaining between them. CDR3 region: CASSPYTAGAADTQYF. The CDR3 DNA reads as TGTGCCAGCTCACCCTACACGGCGGGGGCGGCAGATACGCAGTATTTT.

The chain recombines TRBV20-1 with TRBJ1-2, with 9 bases matching TRBD1. Germline loops: CDR1 DFQATT, CDR2 SNEGSKA (reference sequence). The CDR3 covers 12 residues. Trimming removed 3 bases from V and 8 bases from J; junction bases left unmatched: 4. The CDR3 nucleotides read TGCAGTGCTAGTACAGGGGGCGACGGCTACACCTTC. It encodes CSASTGGDGYTF.